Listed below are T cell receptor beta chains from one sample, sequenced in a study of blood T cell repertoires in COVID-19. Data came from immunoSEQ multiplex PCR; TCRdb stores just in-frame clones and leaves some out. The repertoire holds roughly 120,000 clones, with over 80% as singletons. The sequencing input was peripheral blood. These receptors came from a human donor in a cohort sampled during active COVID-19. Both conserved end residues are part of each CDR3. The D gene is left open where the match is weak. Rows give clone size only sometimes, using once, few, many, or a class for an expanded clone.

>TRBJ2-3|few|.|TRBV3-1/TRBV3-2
TGTGCCAGCAGCCAAGGGTTCGGTCCGGGGAGCACAGATACGCAGTATTTT
CASSQGFGPGSTDTQYF
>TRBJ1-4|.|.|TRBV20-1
TGCAGTGCTAGTGATACAAGACAGCATAATGAAAAACTGTTTTTT
CSASDTRQHNEKLFF
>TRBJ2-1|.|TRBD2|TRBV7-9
TGTGCCAGCAGGAAAGGACTAGGAGGGTCGGATGAGCAGTTCTTC
CASRKGLGGSDEQFF
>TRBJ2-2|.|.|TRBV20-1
TGCAGTGCTAGTTTGGGGGGGAACACCGGGGAGCTGTTTTTT
CSASLGGNTGELFF
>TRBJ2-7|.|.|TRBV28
TGTGCCAGCAGTCTGTCTAAGAGCCCCCAATCCTACGAGCAGTACTTC
CASSLSKSPQSYEQYF
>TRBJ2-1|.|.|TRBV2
TGTGCCAGCAGTTTACGAGACAATGAGCAGTTCTTC
CASSLRDNEQFF
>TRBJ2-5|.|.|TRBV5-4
TGTGCCAGCAGCGGGATCACAGGGATCCAAGAGACCCAGTACTTC
CASSGITGIQETQYF
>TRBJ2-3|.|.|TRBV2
TGTGCCAGCAGTGCCGAGGGGGGAGGGACAGATACGCAGTATTTT
CASSAEGGGTDTQYF
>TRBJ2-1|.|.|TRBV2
TGTGCCAGCACCCGGGACAAGTACAATGAGCAGTTCTTC
CASTRDKYNEQFF
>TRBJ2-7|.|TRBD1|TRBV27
TGTGCCAGCAGTTTGCCCAGGGGGACAGGGACCTACGAGCAGTACTTC
CASSLPRGTGTYEQYF
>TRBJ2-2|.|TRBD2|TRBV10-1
TGCGCCAGCAGTGCCACTAGCGGGAGGCTCTCTGGCGGGGAGCTGTTTTTT
CASSATSGRLSGGELFF
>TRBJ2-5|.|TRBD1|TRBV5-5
TGTGCCAGCAGCTTGGACAGGGGGCTTGAGACCCAGTACTTC
CASSLDRGLETQYF
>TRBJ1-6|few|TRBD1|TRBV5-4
TGTGCCAGCACGGGCTCCGGGACAGGGAATTCACCCCTCCACTTT
CASTGSGTGNSPLHF
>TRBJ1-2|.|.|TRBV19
TGTGCCAGTAGCCACCCCCAGTCCTATGGCTACACCTTC
CASSHPQSYGYTF
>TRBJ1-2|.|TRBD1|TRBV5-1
TGCGCCAGCAGCTTGGGGACAGGGATCTTTGGCTACACCTTC
CASSLGTGIFGYTF
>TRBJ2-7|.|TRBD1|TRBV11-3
TGTGCCAGCAGCTTAGGACAGGGATCACACGAGCAGTACTTC
CASSLGQGSHEQYF
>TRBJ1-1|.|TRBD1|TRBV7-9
TGTGCCAGCAGCCTTAGCGGGGACAGGGGGCCCTCGAACACTGAAGCTTTCTTT
CASSLSGDRGPSNTEAFF
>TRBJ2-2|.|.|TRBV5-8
TGTGCCAGCAGATTGAGGAGTGAGACTGTGAACACCGGGGAGCTGTTTTTT
CASRLRSETVNTGELFF
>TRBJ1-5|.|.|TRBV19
TGTGCCAGTAGTATTAAACAGAATCAGCCCCAGCATTTT
CASSIKQNQPQHF
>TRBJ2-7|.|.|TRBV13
TGTGCCAGCAGTATCTTCACAGGGAACCCCTACGAGCAGTACTTC
CASSIFTGNPYEQYF
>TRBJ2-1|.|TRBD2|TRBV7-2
TGTGCCAGCAGCTTTAGCGGGAGGACCCCCTACAATGAGCAGTTCTTC
CASSFSGRTPYNEQFF
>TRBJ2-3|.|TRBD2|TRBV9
TGTGCCAGCAGCGTGGGGACTAGCGGTTCTAGCACAGATACGCAGTATTTT
CASSVGTSGSSTDTQYF
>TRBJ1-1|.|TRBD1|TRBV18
TGTGCCAGCTCACCGACAGGGGGTGTAGGAATGAACACTGAAGCTTTCTTT
CASSPTGGVGMNTEAFF
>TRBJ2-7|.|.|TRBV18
TGTGCCAGCTCACCACCACCGTCGACGGGATCCCGAGGGGAGCAGTACTTC
CASSPPPSTGSRGEQYF
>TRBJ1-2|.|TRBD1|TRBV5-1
TGCGCCAGCAGCTTCGGGACAGCGATAAACTATGGCTACACCTTC
CASSFGTAINYGYTF
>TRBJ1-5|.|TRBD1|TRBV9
TGTGCCAGCAGCAAGACAGGGGGCTATAGTCAGCCCCAGCATTTT
CASSKTGGYSQPQHF
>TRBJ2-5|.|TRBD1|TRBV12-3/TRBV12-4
TGTGCCAGCAGTAGGGGACAGGGGTGGTACTTC
CASSRGQGWYF
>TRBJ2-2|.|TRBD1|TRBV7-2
TGTGCCAGCAGCTTAGGATGGACAGGGAGGAGGTACACCGGGGAGCTGTTTTTT
CASSLGWTGRRYTGELFF
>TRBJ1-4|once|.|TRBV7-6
TGTGCCAGCAGCCCGTCGACGCGGCAGCCCTTAAGACTGTTTTTT
CASSPSTRQPLRLFF
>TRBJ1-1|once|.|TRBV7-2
TGTGCCAGCAGGACGTCCAGCGGGGGGAGGACTGAAGCTTTCTTT
CASRTSSGGRTEAFF
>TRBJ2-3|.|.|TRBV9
TGTGCCAGCAGCCAACCTAGGGGGGGCGGGGCTGGTGGTACGCAGTATTTT
CASSQPRGGGAGGTQYF
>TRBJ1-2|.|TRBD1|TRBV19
TGTGCCAGTAGTATCCCGGGACAGGGGCAGAACTATGGCTACACCTTC
CASSIPGQGQNYGYTF
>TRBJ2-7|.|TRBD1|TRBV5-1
TGCGCCAGCAGCTTGGCCGGGGACAGGGGTTCCTACGAGCAGTACTTC
CASSLAGDRGSYEQYF
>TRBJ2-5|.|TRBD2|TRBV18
TGTGCCAGCTCATCGTTTCGGGCTAGCGGGGGACAAGAGACCCAGTACTTC
CASSSFRASGGQETQYF
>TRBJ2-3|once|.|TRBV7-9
TGTGCCAGCAGCCTACGGAGCAGTACAGATACGCAGTATTTT
CASSLRSSTDTQYF
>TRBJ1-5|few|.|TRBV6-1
TGTGCCAGCAGTGATCGAGAAAGTAGCAATCAGCCCCAGCATTTT
CASSDRESSNQPQHF
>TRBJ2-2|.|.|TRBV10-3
TGTGCCATCAGTGTGACAGATTACACCGGGGAGCTGTTTTTT
CAISVTDYTGELFF
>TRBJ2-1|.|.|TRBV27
TGTGCCAGCAGTGCGACAGACAATGAGCAGTTCTTC
CASSATDNEQFF
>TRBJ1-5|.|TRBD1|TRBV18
TGTGCCAGCTCACTAGTTCGGACAGGGGACGGACAGCCCCAGCATTTT
CASSLVRTGDGQPQHF
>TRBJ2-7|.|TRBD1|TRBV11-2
TGTGCCAGCAGCTTATACAGGGGCATTTCCAACGAGCAGTACTTC
CASSLYRGISNEQYF
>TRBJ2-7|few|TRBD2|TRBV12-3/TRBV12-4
TGTGCCAGCAGACCAGCGGGAAACTACGAGCAGTACTTC
CASRPAGNYEQYF
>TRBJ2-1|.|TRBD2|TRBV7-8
TGTGCCAGCAGCTTCCGCTATAGCGGGGGCACTAATGAGCAGTTCTTC
CASSFRYSGGTNEQFF
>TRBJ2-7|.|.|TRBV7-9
TGTGCCAGCAGCTCAAGTGTGGGCTGGAACTACGAGCAGTACTTC
CASSSSVGWNYEQYF